A single sample is the source of the 31 T cell receptor beta chains below, sequenced in a study of blood T cell repertoires in COVID-19 (dated by TCRdb to the early 2020s). The method behind the library was the immunoSEQ multiplex PCR assay. Drawn from immuneACCESS, this table holds only the in-frame rearrangements with V and J called that TCRdb kept. Clones are partly lost; checked studies trace under half to an unresolved V gene and leave the rest unexplained. Across this sample there are 390,000 or so clones, with 90% seen only once. 6% to 7.5% of the sample is in the top ten clones. The specimen sequenced was peripheral blood. The receptors originated from a man aged 18 to 30 with active or convalescent COVID-19.

The chain employs TRBV7-9 and TRBJ1-6; D not certain. The CDR3 spans 16 residues. V lost 5 bases to trimming and J lost 7 bases, with 18 bases between them. Germline V lookup: CDR1 SEHNR, CDR2 FQNEAQ (reference sequence). The CDR3 DNA reads as TGTGCCAGCAGCCCCACGTCCACAGATTGGAATTCACCCCTCCACTTT. It yields the protein CASSPTSTDWNSPLHF.

V gene TRBV6-5 combines with J gene TRBJ1-3, with D possibly matching TRBD1 (6 bases). The V end lost 8 bases, the J end lost 4 bases, and 18 bases lay between the germline ends. CDR1 and CDR2 from the germline V gene are MNHEY and SVGAGI. This CDR3 is 15 amino acids long. Here the CDR3 DNA reads TGTGCCAGCCTACAAGACGGGGGGCTCGGAAACACCATATATTTT. It encodes CASLQDGGLGNTIYF.

In its sample, this clone was seen many times. This chain links TRBV5-6 with TRBJ1-2; 7 nucleotides align to TRBD1. CDR3 size: 13 residues. The junction had 2 bases not matched to a gene; V was cut back by 3 bases and J by 3 bases. Germline V lookup: CDR1 SGHDT, CDR2 YYEEEE. The CDR3 here is CASSSGQYYGYTF. CDR3 DNA sequence: TGTGCCAGCAGCTCGGGACAGTACTATGGCTACACCTTC. The entire variable domain, with the rest obtained from reference TRBV5-6 and TRBJ1-2, is as follows: DAGVTQSPTHLIKTRGQQVTLRCSPKSGHDTVSWYQQALGQGPQFIFQYYEEEERQRGNFPDRFSGHQFPNYSSELNVNALLLGDSALYLCASSSGQYYGYTFGSGTRLTVV.

The CDR3 reads CASSQPTGGKVNTEAFF. CDR3 DNA sequence: TGCGCCAGCAGCCAACCAACAGGGGGGAAGGTTAACACTGAAGCTTTCTTT. The chain carries TRBV5-1 and TRBJ1-1, with 8 bases lining up with TRBD1. Losses at the gene ends were 4 bases for V and 2 bases for J; bases not matched to a gene: 13. The CDR3 has 17 amino acids. CDR1 and CDR2 from the germline V gene are SGHRS and YFSETQ. Supplemented by reference TRBV5-1 and TRBJ1-1, the full variable domain reads KAGVTQTPRYLIKTRGQQVTLSCSPISGHRSVSWYQQTPGQGLQFLFEYFSETQRNKGNFPGRFSGRQFSNSRSEMNVSTLELGDSALYLCASSQPTGGKVNTEAFFGQGTRLTVV.

This chain joins TRBV27 and TRBJ1-5; 8 bases match TRBD1. V trimming: 4 bases; J trimming: 4 bases; junction bases outside the gene matches: 6. Germline CDR1 MNHEY, CDR2 SMNVEV (reference sequence). This CDR3 has 15 amino acids. The CDR3 sequence is CASSSRTGLNQPQHF. The DNA for the CDR3 is TGTGCCAGCAGTTCGAGGACAGGGCTGAATCAGCCCCAGCATTTT.

The chain is built from TRBV28 and TRBJ1-2, with 7 bases fitting TRBD1. This CDR3 has 13 residues. Germline trimming cut 6 bases from V and 7 bases from J; bases unmatched to any gene: 8. In germline, CDR1 is MDHEN, CDR2 SYDVKM. CDR3 nucleotides: TGTGCCAGCAGAATCGACAGGGTGGGTGGCTACACCTTC. Translating it yields CASRIDRVGGYTF.

The chain is built from TRBV7-6 and TRBJ2-1; 9 nucleotides match TRBD2. CDR1 and CDR2 from the germline V gene are SGHVS and FNYEAQ. This CDR3 has 15 residues. V lost 5 bases, J lost 8 bases, and 10 bases stayed unmatched. CDR3 in DNA: TGTGCCAGCAGCCAGGGCAGCGGGAGGACCGATGAGCAGTTCTTC. It yields the protein CASSQGSGRTDEQFF.

The chain carries TRBV6-2 or TRBV6-3 and TRBJ2-2; D is undetermined. This CDR3 contains 11 residues. V lost 6 bases to trimming and J lost 7 bases, with 6 bases between them. CDR1 and CDR2 (germline): MNHEY, SVGEGT. The CDR3 DNA follows: TGTGCCAGCAGCCCCCTCGGGGAGCTGTTTTTT. This codes for CASSPLGELFF.

CDR3 sequence: CASGRFNNYEQYF. CDR3 sequence (DNA): TGCGCCAGCGGCAGATTCAATAACTACGAGCAGTACTTC. The chain recombines TRBV5-1 with TRBJ2-7; D uncertain. The CDR3 is made up of 13 amino acids. V was pared by 7 bases and J by 3 bases, with 14 bases between. Germline CDR1 and CDR2: SGHRS and YFSETQ.

V gene TRBV9 combines with J gene TRBJ1-2, with D possibly being TRBD1 (5 bases). From germline, CDR1 is SGDLS and CDR2 YYNGEE. The germline V and J ends were trimmed by 4 bases and 4 bases, with 17 bases remaining between them. This CDR3 spans 15 amino acids. CDR3 sequence reads: CASSKTGTTTYGYTF. CDR3 coding DNA: TGTGCCAGCAGCAAAACCGGGACTACCACCTATGGCTACACCTTC.

This CDR3 is CASSEERKGWEKLFF. For the CDR3, the DNA is TGTGCCAGCAGTGAAGAGAGGAAAGGTTGGGAAAAACTGTTTTTT. The V and J genes are TRBV2 and TRBJ1-4; D unclear. V dropped 1 base and J dropped 8 bases, with 14 bases sitting between them. This CDR3 comprises 15 residues. CDR1 and CDR2 from the germline V gene are SNHLY and FYNNEI.

The chain links TRBV28 to TRBJ1-3; 10 nucleotides match TRBD1. The germline V gene encodes CDR1 MDHEN and CDR2 SYDVKM. J lost 4 bases, V lost 5 bases, and 11 bases had no gene match. The CDR3 contains 17 residues. CDR3 amino acids: CASSLEPGQGSGNTIYF. CDR3 sequence (DNA): TGTGCCAGCAGTCTGGAACCGGGACAGGGGTCGGGAAACACCATATATTTT.

The V call is TRBV7-9, the J call TRBJ1-5, with D perhaps TRBD1 (6 bases). The V end was cut by 1 base, the J end by 5 bases, with 9 bases between. This CDR3 comprises 14 residues. CDR1 and CDR2 from the germline V gene are SEHNR and FQNEAQ (reference sequence). CDR3 in amino acids: CASSLGAGDQPQHF. CDR3 nucleotides: TGTGCCAGCAGCTTAGGGGCAGGGGATCAGCCCCAGCATTTT. The full variable domain, completed using reference TRBV7-9 and TRBJ1-5, is DTGVSQNPRHKITKRGQNVTFRCDPISEHNRLYWYRQTLGQGPEFLTYFQNEAQLEKSRLLSDRFSAERPKGSFSTLEIQRTEQGDSAMYLCASSLGAGDQPQHFGDGTRLSIL.

The chain uses TRBV3-1 (or the pseudogene TRBV3-2) and TRBJ1-1; unclear D gene. Germline V lookup: CDR1 LGHDT, CDR2 YNNKEL (reference sequence). The CDR3 has 13 amino acids. Trimming shortened V by 4 bases and J by 4 bases, and 10 bases separated the two germline ends. Here the CDR3 reads CASSRTGSTEAFF. Written as DNA, the CDR3 is TGTGCCAGCAGCCGCACGGGGAGCACTGAAGCTTTCTTT.

This clone was seen a handful of times. The chain has TRBV27 and TRBJ1-5; D remains unclear. CDR1 and CDR2 (germline): MNHEY, SMNVEV (reference sequence). V was shortened by 2 bases and J by 5 bases, with 10 bases between the two germline ends. The CDR3 extends over 14 amino acids. The CDR3 bases are TGTGCCAGCAGTTTACAGGCAGTAGATCAGCCCCAGCATTTT. This encodes CASSLQAVDQPQHF.

The chain's CDR3 is CASSYLRGSDNEQFF. The CDR3 region has the DNA TGTGCCAGCAGTTACCTTCGGGGGAGTGACAATGAGCAGTTCTTC. The chain joins TRBV6-2 or TRBV6-3 to TRBJ2-1, with a possible D match to TRBD2 (6 bases). Germline loops: CDR1 MNHEY, CDR2 SVGEGT. This CDR3 comprises 15 residues. V was clipped by 2 bases and J by 5 bases, with 13 bases between them.

The chain carries TRBV3-1 (or the pseudogene TRBV3-2) and TRBJ2-2; D unresolved. This CDR3 is built from 14 residues. CDR1 is LGHDT, CDR2 YNNKEL, per germline (reference sequence). Trimming removed 4 bases from V and 1 base from J, with 7 bases in between. The CDR3 reads CASSRFGNTGELFF. CDR3 nucleotides: TGTGCCAGCAGCCGGTTCGGGAACACCGGGGAGCTGTTTTTT.

V gene TRBV24-1 combines with J gene TRBJ1-2, with D maybe TRBD1 (6 bases). CDR3 length equals 12 residues. The germline V gene encodes CDR1 KGHDR and CDR2 SFDVKD. V dropped 9 bases and J dropped 6 bases, with 13 bases sitting between them. The chain's CDR3 is CATYRAGDGYTF. The CDR3 coding sequence is TGTGCCACCTACAGGGCCGGGGATGGCTACACCTTC.

The chain recombines TRBV7-9 with TRBJ2-5; TRBD2 might be the D (6 bases). The V end was cut by 5 bases, the J end by 5 bases, with 15 bases between. CDR1 SEHNR and CDR2 FQNEAQ come from the germline V gene (reference sequence). The CDR3 extends over 14 amino acids. CDR3 amino acids: CASSREMAGETQYF. CDR3 bases: TGTGCCAGCAGCCGGGAGATGGCCGGGGAGACCCAGTACTTC.

The V and J genes are TRBV4-1 and TRBJ2-1; unclear D gene. Trimming cost V 0 bases and J 9 bases, with 12 bases left between them. Germline values: CDR1 MGHRA, CDR2 YSYEKL. The CDR3 has 14 residues. CDR3 bases: TGCGCCAGCAGCCAAGATCCGGTCGCGGCTGAGCAGTTCTTC. As protein: CASSQDPVAAEQFF.

The rearrangement uses TRBV19 and TRBJ2-1; TRBD1 matches 8 bases. The junction had 5 bases not matched to a gene; V was cut back by 5 bases and J by 8 bases. The CDR3 runs 13 residues. The germline V gene has CDR1 LNHDA and CDR2 SQIVND (reference sequence). CDR3 residues: CASSPTGAYEQFF. The CDR3 region has the DNA TGTGCCAGTAGTCCGACAGGGGCCTATGAGCAGTTCTTC. Variable domain in full (rest from reference TRBV19 and TRBJ2-1): DGGITQSPKYLFRKEGQNVTLSCEQNLNHDAMYWYRQDPGQGLRLIYYSQIVNDFQKGDIAEGYSVSREKKESFPLTVTSAQKNPTAFYLCASSPTGAYEQFFGPGTRLTVL.

The chain employs TRBV3-1 (or the pseudogene TRBV3-2) and TRBJ1-1, with TRBD1 identical over 7 bases. The CDR3 contains 14 residues. The J segment lost 1 base and the V segment lost 4 bases, leaving 3 bases of the junction unmatched. Germline V gene sequence: CDR1 LGHDT, CDR2 YNNKEL (reference sequence). The CDR3 reads CASSPRDRNTEAFF. The CDR3 coding sequence is TGTGCCAGCAGCCCCAGGGACAGGAACACTGAAGCTTTCTTT.

The chain recombines TRBV7-2 with TRBJ1-6, with TRBD1 matching 8 bases. This CDR3 contains 15 residues. Germline trimming cut 6 bases from V and 7 bases from J; bases unmatched to any gene: 8. The germline V gene has CDR1 SGHTA and CDR2 FQGNSA. CDR3 nucleotides: TGTGCCAGCAGTTTAATAACAGGGGGAAATTCACCCCTCCACTTT. Translated, it gives CASSLITGGNSPLHF.

DNA for the CDR3: TGTGCCAGCAGCGTAGCTCCAGTTATGAACACTGAAGCTTTCTTT. Translated: CASSVAPVMNTEAFF. The chain has TRBV9 and TRBJ1-1, with D unclear. The germline CDR1 and CDR2 sequences are SGDLS and YYNGEE. The CDR3 runs to 15 residues. V dropped 0 bases and J dropped 0 bases, with 9 bases sitting between them. The entire variable domain, with the rest obtained from reference TRBV9 and TRBJ1-1, is as follows: DSGVTQTPKHLITATGQRVTLRCSPRSGDLSVYWYQQSLDQGLQFLIQYYNGEERAKGNILERFSAQQFPDLHSELNLSSLELGDSALYFCASSVAPVMNTEAFFGQGTRLTVV.

The chain links TRBV7-3 to TRBJ2-3; 7 bases map to TRBD2. V trimming: 4 bases; J trimming: 4 bases; junction bases outside the gene matches: 8. CDR3 length: 15 residues. The germline V gene encodes CDR1 SGHTA and CDR2 FQGTGA. DNA of the CDR3: TGTGCCAGCAGCTCTTCACGGGGGGAGCCAGATACGCAGTATTTT. Translation gives CASSSSRGEPDTQYF.

The chain employs TRBV5-4 and TRBJ2-7, with 10 bases that match TRBD2. There are 16 residues in the CDR3. Germline values: CDR1 SGHNT, CDR2 YYREEE (reference sequence). V gave up 4 bases and J gave up 7 bases; unmatched junction bases: 14. CDR3 sequence: CASSAGTSESLWEQYF. DNA of the CDR3: TGTGCCAGCAGCGCCGGGACTAGCGAAAGTTTGTGGGAGCAGTACTTC. The variable domain in full, completed from reference TRBV5-4 and TRBJ2-7, reads ETGVTQSPTHLIKTRGQQVTLRCSSQSGHNTVSWYQQALGQGPQFIFQYYREEENGRGNFPPRFSGLQFPNYSSELNVNALELDDSALYLCASSAGTSESLWEQYFGPGTRLTVT.

The chain uses TRBV6-2 or TRBV6-3 and TRBJ1-5; no definite D call. The CDR3 runs to 14 residues. Germline V gene lookup returns CDR1 MNHEY and CDR2 SVGEGT. V gave up 2 bases and J gave up 3 bases, with 8 bases separating them. Here the CDR3 DNA reads TGTGCCAGCAGTTACGTGGGCTACAATCAGCCCCAGCATTTT. Translation: CASSYVGYNQPQHF.

The chain carries TRBV6-2 or TRBV6-3 and TRBJ1-1, with D perhaps matching TRBD1 (6 bases). Looked up from germline, CDR1 is MNHEY and CDR2 is SVGEGT. The CDR3 totals 14 residues. V gave up 4 bases and J gave up 6 bases, with 15 bases separating them. The CDR3, as DNA: TGTGCCAGCAGTTTGGGAGGGGGAAGGTCTGAAGCTTTCTTT. It is translated as CASSLGGGRSEAFF.

This chain connects TRBV4-3 to TRBJ2-1, with TRBD2 identical over 9 bases. Germline CDR1 and CDR2: LGHNA and YSLEER. The V and J ends lost 0 bases and 6 bases, in that order; junction bases with no gene match: 6. The CDR3 is 16 amino acids. The CDR3: CASSQDDLAGFNEQFF. The DNA for the CDR3 is TGCGCCAGCAGCCAAGATGATCTAGCGGGGTTCAATGAGCAGTTCTTC.

This chain connects TRBV3-1 (or the pseudogene TRBV3-2) to TRBJ2-4, with 7 bases identical to TRBD1. Germline trimming cut 3 bases from V and 0 bases from J; bases unmatched to any gene: 5. The V gene's germline CDR1 is LGHDT and CDR2 YNNKEL (reference sequence). The CDR3 extends over 16 amino acids. The CDR3 region is CASSQTGPLAKNIQYF. CDR3 coding DNA: TGTGCCAGCAGCCAGACAGGGCCGTTAGCCAAAAACATTCAGTACTTC.

The chain carries TRBV5-1 and TRBJ1-4, with no clear D. Germline values: CDR1 SGHRS, CDR2 YFSETQ. The CDR3 has 17 residues. Trimming removed 6 bases from V and 4 bases from J, with 22 bases in between. The CDR3, as DNA: TGCGCCAGCACAAAAAGACCAGAAGGACTGGGTAATGAAAAACTGTTTTTT. Its protein product is CASTKRPEGLGNEKLFF.